The following is a T cell receptor (beta chain) sequence with its context. Its matching antigen is unknown. The sample belongs to a study of T cell responses to AZD1222 COVID-19 vaccine. Findings and limits, study-wide: Baseline seropositivity characterized only six or seven AZD1222 recipients. Most donors were white British, females outnumbered males, and clonal diversity was possibly underestimated. Among vaccine-associated CD4 TCRs, coverage spanned spike, with dominance at 160-218 and 743-854.

Repertoires were generated with immunoSEQ multiplex PCR, while TCRdb's copy carries only in-frame clones and drops some. The data hold roughly 140,000 clones, with under 90% observed a single time. In germline, CDR1 is SGHAT, CDR2 FQNNGV. The CDR3 sequence is 15 residues long. V was cut by 5 bases and J by 8 bases, with 19 bases left in between. Pooled in the analysis were second doses at about 4 or about 12 weeks. This TCR was sampled from an adult who received the AZD1222 COVID-19 vaccine. The source material was peripheral blood, sampled 28 days after the second AZD1222 dose. The J gene is TRBJ1-3, the V gene TRBV11-2, with a possible D match to TRBD1 (5 bases). The CDR3, as DNA: TGTGCCAGCAGCCGACTGAGGGGCAAATTCGACACCATATATTTT. It yields the protein CASSRLRGKFDTIYF.